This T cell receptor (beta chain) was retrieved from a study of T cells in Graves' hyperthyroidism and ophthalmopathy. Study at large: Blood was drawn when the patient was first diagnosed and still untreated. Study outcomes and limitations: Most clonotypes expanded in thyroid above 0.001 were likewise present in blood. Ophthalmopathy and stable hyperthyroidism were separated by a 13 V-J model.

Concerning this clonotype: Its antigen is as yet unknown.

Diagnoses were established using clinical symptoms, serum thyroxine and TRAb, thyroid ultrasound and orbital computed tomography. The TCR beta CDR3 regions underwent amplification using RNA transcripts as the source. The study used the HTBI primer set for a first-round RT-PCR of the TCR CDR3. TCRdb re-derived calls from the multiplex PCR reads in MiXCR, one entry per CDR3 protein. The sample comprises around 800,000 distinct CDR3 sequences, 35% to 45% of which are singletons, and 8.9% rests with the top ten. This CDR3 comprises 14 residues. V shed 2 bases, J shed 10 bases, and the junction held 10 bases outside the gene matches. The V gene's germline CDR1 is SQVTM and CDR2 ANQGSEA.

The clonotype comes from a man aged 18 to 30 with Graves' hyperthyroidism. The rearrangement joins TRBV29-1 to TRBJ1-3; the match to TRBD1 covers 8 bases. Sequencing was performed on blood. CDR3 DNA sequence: TGCAGCGTTGAAAGCCCAGGACAGGGAGAGACCATATATTTT. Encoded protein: CSVESPGQGETIYF.